This TCR beta chain is from a study of cytomegalovirus exposure and HLA in healthy donors. Study-level background: Approximately 200 million T cells yielded 110 million or so unique TCR beta sequences in earlier analysis. Regarding the study as a whole: Later analysis suggested most CMV-associated TCR beta chains were HLA-restricted. The study flagged roughly 160 TCR beta chains as cytomegalovirus-associated.

The V end lost 5 bases, the J end lost 3 bases, and 11 bases lay between the germline ends. The CDR3 sequence is 14 residues long. Germline V gene data show CDR1 as MNHEY and CDR2 as SVGAGI. A note on this clone: Its specificity is not known.

Primers for the PCR totalled 60 Vbeta and 13 Jbeta. Assay used: immunoSEQ multiplex PCR; TCRdb lists only in-frame clones, some missing. The specimen's table records some 150,000 clones. The rearrangement joins TRBV6-5 to TRBJ1-5; D might be TRBD1 (5 bases). Input material: PBMCs. The sequence derives from a young woman in good health and CMV-seronegative. The CDR3 reads CASSLQGPNQPQHF. The CDR3 DNA is TGTGCCAGCAGTCTTCAGGGCCCCAATCAGCCCCAGCATTTT.